This paragraph covers one TCR beta chain sequence. Antigen: not known. The CD45RA-negative fraction was bead-selected with anti-CD45RO to obtain memory T cells. Semiquantitative ARM-PCR amplified T cell receptor alpha and beta CDR3 regions from mRNA. Exponential amplification used communal superprimers after tagged nested gene-specific primers in ARM-PCR. Exonuclease cleared nested primers, then first-round products were reamplified. Each CDR3 protein is one row after TCRdb ran MiXCR on the multiplex PCR reads. Here the sample spans about 9,000 distinct CDR3 sequences, 45% to 65% being singletons. Deletions cut 6 bases from V and 4 bases from J, with 7 bases between. Germline CDR1 is MNHNY and CDR2 is SVGAGI (reference sequence). The CDR3 spans 12 residues. This sample stems from a study of relationships among human T cell subsets. Study-wide results and limits: Th1, Th2 and regulatory T cells shared many CDR3 sequences. Over 55% of CD8+ cytotoxic sequences were in clones over 100 reads; regulatory and Th2 had few.

The sequence was collected from a man aged 35 to 55 in good health. The rearrangement links TRBV6-6 to TRBJ1-5; the D gene is possibly TRBD1 (6 bases). Material: memory T cells sorted from blood. The CDR3 sequence: CASRRGNQPQHF. CDR3 coding DNA: TGTGCCAGCAGAAGGGGGAATCAGCCCCAGCATTTT.